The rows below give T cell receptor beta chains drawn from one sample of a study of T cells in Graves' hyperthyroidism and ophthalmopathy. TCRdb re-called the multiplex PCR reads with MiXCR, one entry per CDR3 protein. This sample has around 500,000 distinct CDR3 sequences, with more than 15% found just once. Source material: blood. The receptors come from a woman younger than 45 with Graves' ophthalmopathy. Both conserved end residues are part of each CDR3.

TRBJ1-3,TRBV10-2,CASRAGSGNTIYF
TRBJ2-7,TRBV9,CASSVGAGASYEQYF
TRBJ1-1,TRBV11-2,CASSVGGQEAFF
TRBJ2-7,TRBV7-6,CASSLARSEQYF
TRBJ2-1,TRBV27,CASRGAPFYNEQFF
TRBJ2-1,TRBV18,CASSPGLAGGPGEQFF
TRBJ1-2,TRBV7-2,CASSLVRTDYGYTF
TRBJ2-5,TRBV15,CATSRDINTRETQYF
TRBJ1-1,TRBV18,CASSPERLNTEAFF
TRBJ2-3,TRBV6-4,CASSESAVAGLSHISTDTQYF
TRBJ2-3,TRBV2,CASSAGTSGRDTQYF
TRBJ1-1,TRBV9,CASSARLTLGTEAFF
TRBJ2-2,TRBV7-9,CASSLIVGGTGELFF
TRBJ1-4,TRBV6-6,CASSYSYVDEKLFF
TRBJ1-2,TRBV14,CASSPQPLRRTGNYGYTF
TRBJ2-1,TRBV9,CASSVGSGVPYNEQFF
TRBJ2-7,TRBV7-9,CASSNRGRMSYEQYF
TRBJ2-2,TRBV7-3,CASSLNWAGRAGELFF
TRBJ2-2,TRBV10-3,CAIARGTGVTGELFF
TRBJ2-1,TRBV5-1,CASSPDIQRDNEQFF
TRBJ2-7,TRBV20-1,CSATVGEQYF
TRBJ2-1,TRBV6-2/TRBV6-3,CASSYGLLRQGDYNEQFF
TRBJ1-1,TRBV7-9,CASSLEGRMNTEAFF
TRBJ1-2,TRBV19,CASSMMTGPANYGYTF
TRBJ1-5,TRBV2,CASREGEGGQPQHF
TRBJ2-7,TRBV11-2,CASSLDLAGGSSYEQYF
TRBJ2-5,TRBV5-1,CASSSTSSSGTQYF
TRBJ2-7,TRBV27,CASRQWVGVAPYEQYF
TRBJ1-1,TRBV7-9,CASSLNQNTEAFF
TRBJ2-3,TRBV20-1,CSARVSTSSTDTQYF
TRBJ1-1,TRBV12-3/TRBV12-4,CASRDHMNTEAFF
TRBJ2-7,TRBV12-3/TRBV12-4,CASRETGAGYEQYF
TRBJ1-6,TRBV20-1,CSAIGDNSPLHF
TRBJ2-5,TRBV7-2,CASSLGRTGGTQYF
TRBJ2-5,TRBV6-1,CASSEWWDWKETQYF
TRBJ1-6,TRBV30,CAWSQGYNSPLHF
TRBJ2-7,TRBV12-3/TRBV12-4,CASSLQLFYEQYF
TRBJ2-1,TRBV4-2,CASSPHPGTGEYNEQFF
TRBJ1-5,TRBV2,CASTRLGNQPQHF
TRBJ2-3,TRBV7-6,CASSPRTGSAGTASTDTQYF
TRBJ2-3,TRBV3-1,CASSQDPGGGTDTQYF
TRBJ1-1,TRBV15,CATSRELNTEAFF
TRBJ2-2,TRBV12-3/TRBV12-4,CASRETGTNTGELFF
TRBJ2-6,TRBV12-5,CASGFAAPIGAGANVLTF
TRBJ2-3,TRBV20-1,CSAPKGLGTDTQYF
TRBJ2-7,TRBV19,CASSPWTGKDEQYF
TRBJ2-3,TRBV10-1,CASSDLATTDTQYF
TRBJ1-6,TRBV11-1,CASSQEWPANSPLHF